The 3 T cell receptor beta chains reported below all come from one sample, sequenced in a study of shared clonotypes between healthy human individuals. Profiled with immunoSEQ multiplex PCR; TCRdb holds only in-frame clones, not every one. Seen here are fewer than 850,000 clones, 90% observed once, and the top ten hold 34%. Material for sequencing was memory CD8+ T cells from PBMCs. The subset is: CD45RO+ cells pooled with CCR7-negative TemRA cells. These receptors were collected from a man younger than 35 in good health. Some clones in this sample may be carry-over from other donors' samples.

V and J are TRBV7-8 and TRBJ1-4; D not resolved. The ends were cut back, 10 bases at V and 3 bases at J, with 12 bases in the middle. Germline CDR1 is SGHVS and CDR2 is FQNEAQ. The length of the CDR3 is 13 residues. The CDR3 DNA reads TGTGCCACCGGCCGATCAGCTAATGAAAAACTGTTTTTT. Translation gives CATGRSANEKLFF.

V is TRBV5-6 and J is TRBJ2-7; no reliable D call. There are 12 residues in the CDR3. Germline CDR1 and CDR2: SGHDT and YYEEEE. Trimming removed 0 bases at V and 7 bases at J, with 8 bases between. The CDR3 loop is CASSLGRKEQYF. Here the CDR3 DNA reads TGTGCCAGCAGCTTGGGTCGGAAGGAGCAGTACTTC. The entire variable domain, with the rest obtained from reference TRBV5-6 and TRBJ2-7, is as follows: DAGVTQSPTHLIKTRGQQVTLRCSPKSGHDTVSWYQQALGQGPQFIFQYYEEEERQRGNFPDRFSGHQFPNYSSELNVNALLLGDSALYLCASSLGRKEQYFGPGTRLTVT.

The chain is built from TRBV11-3 and TRBJ2-7; D is perhaps TRBD1 (6 bases). The CDR3 is made up of 16 amino acids. The germline CDR1 and CDR2 sequences are SGHNT and YENEEA. CDR3 DNA: TGTGTCAGTAGGGGGTCGAGGGGAGAAGGATCCTACGAGCAGTACTTC. As protein: CVSRGSRGEGSYEQYF.